Listed below are T cell receptor beta chains from one sample, sequenced in a study of monozygotic twins with inflammatory bowel disease. After re-calling the 5' RACE reads, TCRdb lists one entry per CDR3 protein, DNA absent. Its table records 80,000 or so distinct CDR3 sequences. The specimen sequenced was blood. These receptor sequences come from a human donor with ulcerative colitis or Crohn's disease, or a healthy co-twin of an affected twin (not recorded which). Both conserved end residues are part of each CDR3.

CDR3	J	length	V
CASSIPSGGTFTDTQYF	TRBJ2-3	17	TRBV27
CASSPWEGALDTQYF	TRBJ2-3	15	TRBV3-1
CASSLDTDTQYF	TRBJ2-3	12	TRBV7-2
CASADGYTIYF	TRBJ1-3	11	TRBV2
CASSPDGIASSPLHF	TRBJ1-6	15	TRBV7-9
CASSSNRDFLMATEAFF	TRBJ1-1	17	TRBV7-8
CASSQAGGAGRPTDTQYF	TRBJ2-3	18	TRBV4-1
CASSSPVYRSPLHF	TRBJ1-6	14	TRBV28
CASSLRSAKNIQYF	TRBJ2-4	14	TRBV12-3/TRBV12-4
CASSLDFPGADEQYF	TRBJ2-7	15	TRBV5-1
CSAPSQAGAPRTLHNSPLHF	TRBJ1-6	20	TRBV20-1
CASSFQEWGGTDTQYF	TRBJ2-3	16	TRBV7-9
CASSFFHTDTQYF	TRBJ2-3	13	TRBV11-2
CASSVEEGWDTQYF	TRBJ2-3	14	TRBV9
CASGRLAGGPSYEQYF	TRBJ2-7	16	TRBV6-2/TRBV6-3
CASSTEANYGYTF	TRBJ1-2	13	TRBV5-1
CASRSPGSYGYTF	TRBJ1-2	13	TRBV12-3/TRBV12-4
CASSLNPTMNTEAFF	TRBJ1-1	15	TRBV7-6
CASSFGETYEQYF	TRBJ2-7	13	TRBV12-3/TRBV12-4